The rows below give T cell receptor beta chains drawn from one sample of a study of multiple sclerosis patients with progressive multifocal leukoencephalopathy. Clones were sequenced by immunoSEQ multiplex PCR, and TCRdb holds only the in-frame ones, with some missing. Here the sample spans about 32,000 clones, about 91% being singletons. Here the sequenced sample was PBMCs, taken from a patient treated with natalizumab. The receptor set was obtained from a woman in her thirties or forties with progressive multifocal leukoencephalopathy. Each CDR3 is given with its conserved first and last residue. The order of the fields is clone size, J gene, D gene, V gene, CDR3 protein, CDR3 DNA. D genes are given only for firm matches. Some rows have no size entry. The others give once, few or many, or a class for an expanded clone.

few TRBJ1-4 TRBD1 TRBV19 CASTKAGGSEKLFF TGTGCCAGTACGAAAGCAGGGGGCTCTGAAAAACTGTTTTTT
NA TRBJ2-1 NA TRBV28 CASVLAAYNEQFF TGTGCCAGCGTTTTAGCGGCTTACAATGAGCAGTTCTTC
medium-sized TRBJ2-1 TRBD2 TRBV4-3 CASSQDGGGYNNEQFF TGCGCCAGCAGCCAAGATGGGGGGGGGTACAACAATGAGCAGTTCTTC
NA TRBJ2-1 NA TRBV27 CASSSGEQFF TGTGCCAGCAGTTCCGGAGAGCAGTTCTTC
NA TRBJ2-5 TRBD2 TRBV27 CASSLRLAGVETQYF TGTGCCAGCAGTTTAAGGCTAGCGGGAGTGGAGACCCAGTACTTC
NA TRBJ1-2 TRBD1 TRBV30 CAWIPTGGVYGYTF TGTGCCTGGATCCCCACAGGGGGTGTCTATGGCTACACCTTC
NA TRBJ2-7 TRBD1 TRBV6-5 CASRHRGQGPYEQYF TGTGCCAGCAGACACAGGGGACAGGGGCCCTACGAGCAGTACTTC
once TRBJ2-7 TRBD2 TRBV10-2 CASGPTSGVYEQYF TGCGCCAGCGGACCGACTAGCGGGGTATACGAGCAGTACTTC
NA TRBJ2-1 NA TRBV7-3 CASSLLDNGWNEQFF TGTGCCAGCAGCTTGCTGGACAACGGTTGGAATGAGCAGTTCTTC
NA TRBJ2-6 NA TRBV27 CASSSSGANVLTF TGTGCCAGCAGTTCGTCTGGGGCCAACGTCCTGACTTTC
NA TRBJ2-3 TRBD2 TRBV10-3 CAISESIAGGTDTRYF TGTGCCATCAGTGAGTCGATAGCGGGAGGCACAGATACGCGGTATTTT
few TRBJ1-2 NA TRBV19 CASSIDTGNYGYTF TGTGCCAGTAGTATAGATACAGGGAACTATGGCTACACCTTC
NA TRBJ1-5 NA TRBV5-1 CASSPTEAVSNQPQHF TGCGCCAGCAGCCCTACAGAGGCGGTGAGCAATCAGCCCCAGCATTTT
once TRBJ1-3 NA TRBV7-2 CASSLVGGQPGNTIYF TGTGCCAGCAGCTTAGTCGGGGGGCAGCCTGGAAACACCATATATTTT
NA TRBJ1-5 NA TRBV7-9 CASSFQGSNQPQHF TGTGCCAGCAGCTTTCAGGGGAGCAATCAGCCCCAGCATTTT
once TRBJ1-3 NA TRBV2 CASSEDRVNSGNTIYF TGTGCCAGCAGTGAAGACAGGGTGAACTCTGGAAACACCATATATTTT
NA TRBJ1-2 TRBD1 TRBV14 CASSQPGQGNYGYTF TGTGCCAGCAGCCAACCGGGACAGGGGAACTATGGCTACACCTTC
NA TRBJ2-1 TRBD2 TRBV11-3 CASKPGGGPYNEQFF TGTGCCAGCAAACCCGGGGGGGGTCCCTACAATGAGCAGTTCTTC
few TRBJ1-4 NA TRBV7-9 CASSYGQGGEKLFF TGTGCCAGCAGCTACGGGCAGGGTGGAGAAAAACTGTTTTTT
NA TRBJ2-1 NA TRBV28 CASTAAPMGLNEQFF TGTGCCAGTACAGCAGCCCCCATGGGGCTAAATGAGCAGTTCTTC
NA TRBJ1-5 NA TRBV18 CASSPPGTPGQPQHF TGTGCCAGCTCACCACCTGGGACACCCGGACAGCCCCAGCATTTT
NA TRBJ1-2 NA TRBV7-2 CASSLVQANYGYTF TGTGCCAGCAGCTTAGTACAGGCTAACTATGGCTACACCTTC
NA TRBJ2-3 TRBD2 TRBV4-3 CASSQNPTSGSTDTQYF TGCGCCAGCAGCCAAAACCCCACTAGCGGGAGCACAGATACGCAGTATTTT
NA TRBJ2-7 NA TRBV29-1 CSAGDFSYEQYF TGCAGCGCTGGGGACTTCTCCTACGAGCAGTACTTC
few TRBJ2-1 NA TRBV9 CASSDTRDHEQFF TGTGCCAGCAGCGATACCCGGGACCACGAGCAGTTCTTC
NA TRBJ1-3 NA TRBV4-3 CASSHEWNLSGNTIYF TGCGCCAGCAGCCATGAGTGGAACCTCTCTGGAAACACCATATATTTT
NA TRBJ2-7 NA TRBV28 CASSPSQLFLYEQYF TGTGCCAGCAGCCCATCTCAACTGTTCTTATACGAGCAGTACTTC